One T cell receptor beta chain is described in this entry. V lost 6 bases and J lost 0, with 17 bases in between. The CDR3 runs to 16 residues. Germline V CDR1 and CDR2: SGDLS, YYNGEE. The data were obtained in a study of T cell changes during pregnancy in multiple sclerosis. Data came from immunoSEQ multiplex PCR; TCRdb stores just in-frame clones and leaves some out. The sample contains 85,000 to 100,000 clones, around 92% of which appear only once. Sample: peripheral blood, taken in the first trimester of pregnancy. The V gene is TRBV9, the J gene TRBJ2-3; perhaps TRBD1 as D (7 bases). This clonotype was obtained from a female donor with multiple sclerosis, enrolled in a pregnancy study. CDR3 in DNA: TGTGCCAGCAACGGAGGGGGCTCTCCTAGCACAGATACGCAGTATTTT. It translates to CASNGGGSPSTDTQYF. Based on the CDR3 plus reference TRBV9 and TRBJ2-3, the full variable domain is DSGVTQTPKHLITATGQRVTLRCSPRSGDLSVYWYQQSLDQGLQFLIQYYNGEERAKGNILERFSAQQFPDLHSELNLSSLELGDSALYFCASNGGGSPSTDTQYFGPGTRLTVL.